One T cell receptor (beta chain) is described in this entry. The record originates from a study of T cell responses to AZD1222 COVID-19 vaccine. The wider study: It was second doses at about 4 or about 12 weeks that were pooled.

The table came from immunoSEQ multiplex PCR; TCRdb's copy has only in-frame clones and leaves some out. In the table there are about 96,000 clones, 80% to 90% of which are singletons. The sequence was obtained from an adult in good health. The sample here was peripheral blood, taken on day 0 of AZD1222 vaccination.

DNA for the CDR3: TGTGCCACCAGCAGACTCATGGGGACAGGTGCAATGAACACTGAAGCTTTCTTT. Its protein product is CATSRLMGTGAMNTEAFF. The genes are TRBV15 and TRBJ1-1; 8 nucleotides align to TRBD1. Trimming cost V 2 bases and J 0 bases; bases outside gene matches: 11. The length of the CDR3 is 18 residues. CDR1 LNHNV and CDR2 YYDKDF come from the germline V gene (reference sequence).